A single sample is the source of the 13 T cell receptor beta chains below, sequenced in a study of shared clonotypes between healthy human individuals. Measured with immunoSEQ multiplex PCR; TCRdb has only the in-frame clones, and not every one. The sample lists around 430,000 clones; around 75% were seen once. Specimen: PBMCs. The source of these receptors is a woman between 40 and 50 years old in good health. Some clones in this sample may be carry-over from other donors' samples.

The V and J genes are TRBV18 and TRBJ2-7; D assignment may be TRBD1 or TRBD2 (5 bases each). Germline CDR1 and CDR2: KGHSH and LQKENI. Trimming cost V 1 base and J 2 bases, with 9 bases left between them. This CDR3 is built from 14 residues. The CDR3 here is CASSPLGPPYEQYF. As DNA, the CDR3 is TGTGCCAGCTCACCACTGGGACCTCCCTACGAGCAGTACTTC.

The gene calls are TRBV9 and TRBJ1-2; a weak D match, TRBD1 (6 bases). The germline gives CDR1 SGDLS, CDR2 YYNGEE. The CDR3 length is 13 residues. Trimming cost V 0 bases and J 7 bases, with 10 bases left between them. The CDR3 DNA follows: TGTGCCAGCAGCGTAGTACAGGGTTTTGGCTACACCTTC. Protein sequence: CASSVVQGFGYTF. Based on the CDR3 plus reference TRBV9 and TRBJ1-2, the full variable domain is DSGVTQTPKHLITATGQRVTLRCSPRSGDLSVYWYQQSLDQGLQFLIQYYNGEERAKGNILERFSAQQFPDLHSELNLSSLELGDSALYFCASSVVQGFGYTFGSGTRLTVV.

This chain uses TRBV6-4 with TRBJ2-1; the D gene is possibly TRBD2 (6 bases). V was clipped by 6 bases and J by 2 bases, with 17 bases between them. Germline V gene sequence: CDR1 MRHNA, CDR2 SNTAGT. This CDR3 has 16 residues. The CDR3 DNA is TGTGCCAGCAGCCCCCAACCGGGAGAAACCTACAATGAGCAGTTCTTC. Translating gives CASSPQPGETYNEQFF.

The V call is TRBV9, the J call TRBJ2-3, with 8 bases matching TRBD2. CDR3 length: 16 residues. V dropped 0 bases and J dropped 2; count of bases not matched to a gene: 5. The germline V gene encodes CDR1 SGDLS and CDR2 YYNGEE. The CDR3 is CASSVDTGGHTDTQYF. CDR3 bases: TGTGCCAGCAGCGTAGATACGGGAGGGCACACAGATACGCAGTATTTT.

V is TRBV10-3 and J is TRBJ1-2, with D unclear. Trimming stripped 0 bases from V and 1 base from J, with 6 bases between. The CDR3 totals 14 residues. Germline assignment: CDR1 ENHRY and CDR2 SYGVKD. The CDR3 nucleotides read TGTGCCATCAGTGAGTCTGGGGATAACTATGGCTACACCTTC. Protein: CAISESGDNYGYTF.

The chain couples TRBV29-1 to TRBJ2-7; 8 nucleotides align to TRBD1. The length of the CDR3 is 12 residues. The V and J ends lost 4 bases and 5 bases, in that order; junction bases with no gene match: 4. Germline assignment: CDR1 SQVTM and CDR2 ANQGSEA. The CDR3 DNA is TGCAGCGTTGGGGCACAGGGGGACGAGCAGTACTTC. Translated: CSVGAQGDEQYF.

This chain joins TRBV18 and TRBJ2-7; TRBD2 agrees at 8 bases. Germline V CDR1 and CDR2: KGHSH, LQKENI. V shed 3 bases and J 2 bases; nucleotides not matched to a gene: 6. The CDR3 runs 15 residues. This chain's CDR3 is CASSPVTSGTYEQYF. The CDR3 DNA sequence: TGTGCCAGCTCACCGGTCACTAGCGGTACCTACGAGCAGTACTTC.

The V gene is TRBV28, the J gene TRBJ1-1; 10 bases agree with TRBD1. Looked up from germline, CDR1 is MDHEN and CDR2 is SYDVKM. The CDR3 covers 14 residues. V was clipped by 3 bases and J by 6 bases; unmatched bases: 4. The CDR3 region is CASSLTGGRSEAFF. CDR3 nucleotides: TGTGCCAGCAGTTTGACAGGGGGCCGCTCTGAAGCTTTCTTT.

The chain links TRBV6-6 to TRBJ2-3; possible D gene TRBD2, 6 bases. The CDR3 totals 13 residues. The V gene lost 7 bases and the J gene lost 8 bases, with 16 bases spanning the gap. Germline assignment: CDR1 MNHNY and CDR2 SVGAGI (reference sequence). The CDR3 sequence: CASIIVAGGTQYF. As DNA, the CDR3 is TGTGCCAGCATAATCGTCGCCGGGGGTACGCAGTATTTT.

This chain joins TRBV11-2 and TRBJ2-7, with a tentative D call TRBD2 (5 bases). The CDR3 sequence is 15 residues long. V lost 1 base and J 3 bases, leaving 13 bases between the germline ends. Germline loops: CDR1 SGHAT, CDR2 FQNNGV. The CDR3 nucleotides read TGTGCCAGCAGCTTAGGCCCGGAGGCCCTCTACGAGCAGTACTTC. Its translation is CASSLGPEALYEQYF.

The chain joins TRBV11-2 to TRBJ2-5; unclear D gene. The CDR3 has 14 amino acids. The V gene's germline CDR1 is SGHAT and CDR2 FQNNGV. The ends were cut back, 3 bases at V and 5 bases at J, with 13 bases in the middle. CDR3 loop: CASSFLPNGETQYF. The DNA for the CDR3 is TGTGCCAGCAGCTTCCTTCCGAATGGGGAGACCCAGTACTTC.

In this sample, this clone turned up a few times. The chain carries TRBV2 and TRBJ2-3, with 10 bases that match TRBD2. Germline V gene sequence: CDR1 SNHLY, CDR2 FYNNEI. V was clipped by 1 base and J by 2 bases; unmatched bases: 6. This CDR3 is built from 17 residues. The CDR3 region has the DNA TGTGCCAGCAGTGAAGTTGGACTAGCGGCCCCCACAGATACGCAGTATTTT. Amino acids: CASSEVGLAAPTDTQYF.

This chain joins TRBV7-9 and TRBJ2-1; 7 bases fit TRBD1. The CDR3 is made up of 13 amino acids. V was clipped by 10 bases and J by 1 base; unmatched bases: 4. Germline CDR1 and CDR2: SEHNR and FQNEAQ (reference sequence). The CDR3 DNA follows: TGTGCCATCATGGGACAGTCCTACAATGAGCAGTTCTTC. Its translation is CAIMGQSYNEQFF.